Shown below are 10 T cell receptor beta chains from a single sample sequenced in a study of T-cell memory formation after mild COVID-19. TCRdb used MiXCR to reprocess the 5' RACE reads, holding one entry per CDR3 protein. The sample includes some 340,000 distinct CDR3 sequences, 10% to 15% of them seen just once. The sequencing input was PBMCs or a T cell subset sorted from them (not recorded which). These receptors were obtained from a man younger than 35 who had mild COVID-19 (a few samples of this study predate the infection). Cell type and time point are not known.

This clonotype was detected a few times. The V gene is TRBV4-3, the J gene TRBJ2-5, with D uncertain. CDR3 length equals 16 residues. Germline-derived CDR1 and CDR2 are LGHNA and YSLEER. V dropped 0 bases and J dropped 0 bases, with 11 bases sitting between them. The CDR3 sequence: CASSQDISADQETQYF. Written as DNA, the CDR3 is TGCGCCAGCAGCCAAGATATATCGGCGGACCAAGAGACCCAGTACTTC.

This clonotype was observed a handful of times. V gene TRBV27 combines with J gene TRBJ2-7; D ambiguous. V was shortened by 5 bases and J by 2 bases, with 10 bases between the two germline ends. Germline V gene lookup returns CDR1 MNHEY and CDR2 SMNVEV (reference sequence). The length of the CDR3 is 13 residues. The CDR3 sequence: CASSLKITYEQYF. CDR3 sequence (DNA): TGTGCCAGCAGTCTCAAAATTACCTACGAGCAGTACTTC.

This clonotype was counted only a few times. The rearrangement links TRBV5-5 to TRBJ2-7, with D possibly TRBD2 on 5 matching bases. V was trimmed by 7 bases and J by 3 bases, leaving 23 bases between them. CDR1 SGHKS and CDR2 YYEKEE come from the germline V gene (reference sequence). The CDR3 runs 16 residues. The CDR3 region is CASGLRQLGVNYEQYV. CDR3 nucleotides: TGTGCCAGCGGACTCCGCCAACTTGGGGTCAACTACGAGCAGTACGTC.

The chain has TRBV28 and TRBJ2-3, with a possible D match to TRBD2 (5 bases). Per the germline V gene, CDR1 is MDHEN and CDR2 is SYDVKM. Trimming shortened V by 1 base and J by 3 bases, and 14 bases separated the two germline ends. There are 16 residues in the CDR3. The CDR3 is CASSLSGILATDTQYF. Here the CDR3 DNA reads TGTGCCAGCAGTTTATCGGGGATCTTGGCTACAGATACGCAGTATTTT.

This clonotype occurred a few times. The gene calls are TRBV9 and TRBJ1-1; no clear D. V was shortened by 0 bases and J by 4 bases, with 13 bases between the two germline ends. The CDR3 is 15 amino acids. Germline lookup yields CDR1 SGDLS and CDR2 YYNGEE. CDR3 in amino acids: CASSVGGVSRTEAFF. The CDR3 region has the DNA TGTGCCAGCAGCGTAGGTGGGGTTTCACGCACTGAAGCTTTCTTT.

The CDR3 nucleotides read TGTGCCAGCAGCATCACAGGGGGCCCAGCTAACTATGGCTACACCTTC. This sequence encodes CASSITGGPANYGYTF. This chain connects TRBV7-2 to TRBJ1-2; 9 positions agree with TRBD1. Germline CDR1 reads SGHTA; CDR2 reads FQGNSA. The CDR3 totals 16 residues. J lost 0 bases, V lost 5 bases, and 7 bases had no gene match.

The gene calls are TRBV9 and TRBJ2-2; 7 nucleotides align to TRBD1. With V trimmed by 0 bases and J by 3 bases, 2 bases remained unmatched. The germline V gene has CDR1 SGDLS and CDR2 YYNGEE. The CDR3 consists of 15 residues. In DNA form, the CDR3 reads TGTGCCAGCAGCGTAGGACAGGGAGACACCGGGGAGCTGTTTTTT. It codes for CASSVGQGDTGELFF.

This clonotype was counted only a few times. V gene TRBV12-3 or TRBV12-4 combines with J gene TRBJ2-7, with D uncertain. V dropped 3 bases and J dropped 3 bases, with 9 bases sitting between them. This CDR3 is 13 amino acids long. CDR3 DNA: TGTGCCAGCAGTTTTGCAGGTTTCTACGAGCAGTACTTC. Translating gives CASSFAGFYEQYF.

This clonotype has a handful of counts. This rearrangement joins TRBV11-1 to TRBJ2-2; 9 nucleotides match TRBD2. Trimming removed 1 base from V and 4 bases from J; junction bases left unmatched: 4. Germline values: CDR1 SGHAT, CDR2 FQDESV (reference sequence). The CDR3 runs to 16 residues. The CDR3 nucleotides are TGTGCCAGCAGCTTAGTGGCTAGCGGGGCCACCGGGGAGCTGTTTTTT. It is translated as CASSLVASGATGELFF.

This clonotype was counted at least ten times. This chain uses TRBV4-3 with TRBJ2-5; tentative D call: TRBD2 (5 bases). The CDR3 totals 16 residues. Trimming removed 0 bases at V and 2 bases at J, with 13 bases between. Germline V gene sequence: CDR1 LGHNA, CDR2 YSLEER. The CDR3 DNA sequence: TGCGCCAGCAGCCAAGAAACGGGGAGTACTCAAGAGACCCAGTACTTC. Its translation: CASSQETGSTQETQYF.